This TCR beta chain was retrieved from a study of type 1 regulatory T cells. Whole-study context: T-allo10 is a Tr1-enriched, alloantigen-specific CD4 T cell product made in vitro.

This clonotype was counted at least ten times. Germline CDR1 is SGHTA and CDR2 is FQGTGA. CDR3 size: 14 residues. Deletions cut 5 bases from V and 9 bases from J, with 16 bases between. TCRdb reanalysed the reads using MiXCR and keeps one entry per CDR3 protein. The sample consists of around 88,000 distinct CDR3 sequences, 25% to 40% of them appearing once. The receptor comes from a human donor in good health. Sequencing used CD4+ T cells, either the whole sample or a sorted fraction (not recorded which). The gene calls are TRBV7-3 and TRBJ2-2; D possibly matches TRBD1 or TRBD2 (5 bases each). CDR3: CASSPTTRGRELFF. CDR3 coding DNA: TGTGCCAGCAGCCCAACGACTCGGGGCCGGGAGCTGTTTTTT.